One and the same sample provided the 24 T cell receptor beta chains below, sequenced in a study of shared clonotypes between healthy human individuals. This table comes from immunoSEQ multiplex PCR, and its TCRdb copy is limited to in-frame clones, with some not included. The sample holds roughly 720,000 clones, 80% to 95% seen once. Source material: memory CD8+ T cells from PBMCs. Sample subset: CD45RO+ cells pooled with CCR7-negative TemRA cells. The origin of the receptors is a man younger than 35 in good health. Some clones in this sample may be carry-over from other donors' samples.

V is TRBV7-9 and J is TRBJ2-1; 8 bases agree with TRBD1. Germline loops: CDR1 SEHNR, CDR2 FQNEAQ (reference sequence). This CDR3 region has 16 residues. The trim removed 1 base at V and 9 bases at J, leaving 11 bases unmatched. The CDR3 sequence is CASSLVGQGALAEQFF. The CDR3 DNA reads TGTGCCAGCAGCTTAGTTGGTCAGGGGGCTTTAGCTGAGCAGTTCTTC.

The gene calls are TRBV7-9 and TRBJ1-2; 7 positions match TRBD1. Germline V gene data show CDR1 as SEHNR and CDR2 as FQNEAQ (reference sequence). The CDR3 runs 18 residues. The J segment lost 8 bases and the V segment lost 4 bases, leaving 22 bases of the junction unmatched. The CDR3 nucleotides read TGTGCCAGCAGCTACCAATGGACCTTTGGGGACAGTCCCGAGGGCTACACCTTC. Translating it yields CASSYQWTFGDSPEGYTF.

The rearrangement links TRBV5-1 to TRBJ2-7; 8 bases line up with TRBD1. Germline CDR1 reads SGHRS; CDR2 reads YFSETQ. With V trimmed by 3 bases and J by 0 bases, 5 bases remained unmatched. This CDR3 is built from 15 residues. CDR3 sequence: CASSWDRLSSYEQYF. The CDR3 nucleotides are TGCGCCAGCAGCTGGGACAGGCTGAGCTCCTACGAGCAGTACTTC.

CDR3 sequence (DNA): TGCAGCGTTGAGGGACGGAGAAGCTCTGGGGCCAACGTCCTGACTTTC. Translating gives CSVEGRRSSGANVLTF. V and J are TRBV29-1 and TRBJ2-6; possibly TRBD1 or TRBD2 for D (5 bases each). Trimming cost V 3 bases and J 0 bases, with 12 bases left between them. Germline values: CDR1 SQVTM, CDR2 ANQGSEA. This CDR3 contains 16 residues. The variable domain in full, completed from reference TRBV29-1 and TRBJ2-6, reads SAVISQKPSRDICQRGTSLTIQCQVDSQVTMMFWYRQQPGQSLTLIATANQGSEATYESGFVIDKFPISRPNLTFSTLTVSNMSPEDSSIYLCSVEGRRSSGANVLTFGAGSRLTVL.

The chain is built from TRBV28 and TRBJ2-7, with D perhaps assigned TRBD1 or TRBD2 (5 bases each). Germline V CDR1 and CDR2: MDHEN, SYDVKM. CDR3 length equals 14 residues. Trimming took off 3 bases at V and 6 bases at J, with 15 bases between the two ends. This CDR3 reads CASSFVGDVAEQYF. CDR3 bases: TGTGCCAGCAGTTTCGTGGGGGACGTTGCCGAGCAGTACTTC.

This clone showed up just a few times. V is TRBV4-3 and J is TRBJ2-1; 8 bases fit TRBD2. V shed 0 bases, J shed 4 bases, and the junction held 8 bases outside the gene matches. The CDR3 is made up of 17 amino acids. In germline, CDR1 is LGHNA, CDR2 YSLEER. The CDR3 DNA reads TGCGCCAGCAGCCAAGATTGGGCTAGCGGGCGGTACAATGAGCAGTTCTTC. Its protein is CASSQDWASGRYNEQFF.

This clone was observed a few times. V usage is TRBV27 and J usage is TRBJ1-1; tentative D call: TRBD1 (5 bases). Between the trimmed V and J ends, which lost 6 bases and 2 bases, there was a span of 13 bases. The V gene's germline CDR1 is MNHEY and CDR2 SMNVEV (reference sequence). The CDR3 has 14 residues. The CDR3 here is CASRSDSHNTEAFF. CDR3 in DNA: TGTGCCAGCAGATCCGACAGCCATAACACTGAAGCTTTCTTT.

V is TRBV4-1 and J is TRBJ1-2; D possibly corresponds to TRBD1 (5 bases). V gave up 1 base and J gave up 3 bases, with 9 bases separating them. CDR1 is MGHRA and CDR2 is YSYEKL in the germline V gene. The CDR3 runs 14 residues. The DNA for the CDR3 is TGCGCCAGCAGCCAAGGGGGCGCCTACTATGGCTACACCTTC. It translates to CASSQGGAYYGYTF.

The V call is TRBV7-2, the J call TRBJ2-3; possible D gene TRBD2, 6 bases. The germline V gene has CDR1 SGHTA and CDR2 FQGNSA. The V gene lost 5 bases and the J gene lost 5 bases, with 17 bases spanning the gap. There are 15 residues in the CDR3. The CDR3 reads CASSVRAGKGDTQYF. DNA for the CDR3: TGTGCCAGCAGCGTCCGGGCGGGAAAGGGAGATACGCAGTATTTT.

The chain couples TRBV5-1 to TRBJ2-3; the D gene is possibly TRBD2 (5 bases). Looked up from germline, CDR1 is SGHRS and CDR2 is YFSETQ. Trimming took 2 bases from V and 0 from J, leaving 10 bases between them. The CDR3 covers 15 residues. The CDR3: CASSFQRTSTDTQYF. The DNA of the CDR3 is TGCGCCAGCAGCTTCCAACGGACTAGCACAGATACGCAGTATTTT.

The chain links TRBV11-2 to TRBJ2-7; D uncertain. Germline CDR1 and CDR2: SGHAT and FQNNGV. Trimming took 5 bases from V and 0 from J, leaving 11 bases between them. This CDR3 contains 14 residues. CDR3 in DNA: TGTGCCAGCAGCCCTGGGTACGGCTCCTACGAGCAGTACTTC. This codes for CASSPGYGSYEQYF.

With respect to this clone: This sample includes further DNA sequences coding for the same CDR3. J is TRBJ2-7 and V is TRBV7-9; D possibly corresponds to TRBD2 (5 bases). The V gene lost 1 base and the J gene lost 6 bases, with 10 bases spanning the gap. Germline V gives CDR1 SEHNR, CDR2 FQNEAQ (reference sequence). This CDR3 spans 13 amino acids. DNA of the CDR3: TGTGCCAGCAGCTTAGGCCAAGGAGGCGAGCAGTACTTC. This gives the protein CASSLGQGGEQYF.

V and J are TRBV6-5 and TRBJ1-1; D is possibly TRBD1 (5 bases). Germline V CDR1 and CDR2: MNHEY, SVGAGI. The germline V and J ends were trimmed by 1 base and 5 bases, with 8 bases remaining between them. The CDR3 consists of 13 residues. CDR3 nucleotides: TGTGCCAGCAGTTACTGGGGGGGGACTGAAGCTTTCTTT. This codes for CASSYWGGTEAFF.

In this sample, this clone turned up a few times. This sequence joins TRBV7-6 and TRBJ2-1; tentatively, D is TRBD1 (5 bases). The V and J ends lost 2 bases and 0 bases respectively, with 8 bases between them. Germline V lookup: CDR1 SGHVS, CDR2 FNYEAQ. This CDR3 comprises 15 residues. The CDR3 coding sequence is TGTGCCAGCAGCTTACAGGGTGTCTCCTACAATGAGCAGTTCTTC. This translates into CASSLQGVSYNEQFF.

The chain links TRBV27 to TRBJ2-7; D possibly corresponds to TRBD1 (6 bases). Germline V CDR1 and CDR2: MNHEY, SMNVEV (reference sequence). The CDR3 runs 16 residues. Deletions cut 2 bases from V and 2 bases from J, with 16 bases between. CDR3 nucleotide sequence: TGTGCCAGCAGTTTAAACTTGGGGGCGGCGGCCTACGAGCAGTACTTC. Encoded protein: CASSLNLGAAAYEQYF.

The J gene is TRBJ2-5, the V gene TRBV6-1; D possibly corresponds to TRBD1 (6 bases). Trimming stripped 6 bases from V and 0 bases from J, with 11 bases between. This CDR3 is built from 14 residues. The germline V gene encodes CDR1 MNHNS and CDR2 SASEGT. CDR3 sequence (DNA): TGTGCCAGCAGGATCACAGGGTACCAAGAGACCCAGTACTTC. Translating it yields CASRITGYQETQYF.

The V gene is TRBV14, the J gene TRBJ1-2; 7 bases align to TRBD1. Trimming took 4 bases from V and 6 from J; bases not matched to a gene: 11. This CDR3 contains 15 residues. Germline CDR1 and CDR2: SGHDN and FVKESK. The CDR3 protein is CASSRTQGDPDGYTF. DNA for the CDR3: TGTGCCAGCAGCCGAACCCAGGGGGACCCAGATGGCTACACCTTC.

This sequence joins TRBV9 and TRBJ2-7, with D tentatively TRBD2 (5 bases). Trimming shortened V by 3 bases and J by 1 base, and 8 bases separated the two germline ends. The CDR3 covers 13 residues. Germline CDR1 reads SGDLS; CDR2 reads YYNGEE. CDR3 region: CASSDGLSYEQYF. CDR3 nucleotide sequence: TGTGCCAGCAGCGATGGACTTTCCTACGAGCAGTACTTC.

CDR3 loop: CASSFDPLDGYTF. DNA for the CDR3: TGTGCCAGCAGTTTTGACCCCTTGGATGGCTACACCTTC. The gene calls are TRBV28 and TRBJ1-2; D is undetermined. The V gene lost 3 bases and the J gene lost 6 bases, with 11 bases spanning the gap. The CDR3 sequence is 13 residues long. The germline V gene has CDR1 MDHEN and CDR2 SYDVKM.

The chain uses TRBV5-5 and TRBJ2-5; weak D call: TRBD2 (6 bases). The CDR3 consists of 14 residues. CDR1 and CDR2 (germline): SGHKS, YYEKEE (reference sequence). The V and J ends lost 3 bases and 0 bases respectively, with 9 bases between them. The CDR3, as DNA: TGTGCCAGCAGCTCCAAGCGGGACCAAGAGACCCAGTACTTC. Translation: CASSSKRDQETQYF.

The chain links TRBV18 to TRBJ2-3; 9 nucleotides agree with TRBD1. CDR3 length: 16 residues. Germline values: CDR1 KGHSH, CDR2 LQKENI. V lost 4 bases, J lost 5 bases, and 10 bases stayed unmatched. CDR3 DNA: TGTGCCAGCTCACAACCGGGACAGGGATTTCTAGATACGCAGTATTTT. Translation gives CASSQPGQGFLDTQYF.

V usage is TRBV28 and J usage is TRBJ2-7; TRBD2 might be the D (5 bases). Germline CDR1 is MDHEN and CDR2 is SYDVKM. Trimming removed 3 bases from V and 0 bases from J, with 9 bases in between. This CDR3 region has 14 residues. The CDR3 bases are TGTGCCAGCAGTTTCTTTCGGGGCTCCTACGAGCAGTACTTC. It encodes CASSFFRGSYEQYF.

The V gene is TRBV27, the J gene TRBJ1-1; tentative D call: TRBD1 (5 bases). Per the germline V gene, CDR1 is MNHEY and CDR2 is SMNVEV (reference sequence). V was clipped by 9 bases and J by 1 base, with 12 bases between them. The CDR3 extends over 13 amino acids. The CDR3 sequence is CASRWDANTEAFF. The CDR3 coding sequence is TGTGCCAGTCGTTGGGACGCGAACACTGAAGCTTTCTTT.

This chain links TRBV27 with TRBJ2-1; no definite D call. V lost 0 bases, J lost 11 bases, and 14 bases lay in between. The germline gives CDR1 MNHEY, CDR2 SMNVEV (reference sequence). CDR3 size: 14 residues. The CDR3 here is CASSLSIKGLQQFF. The CDR3 DNA is TGTGCCAGCAGTTTATCGATCAAGGGCTTACAGCAGTTCTTC.